Following are 5 T cell receptor beta chains from one sample sequenced in a study of a mutant IDH1 vaccine in newly diagnosed glioma. Produced via immunoSEQ multiplex PCR; TCRdb's table is partial and in-frame only. There are around 41,000 clones in the sample; 80% to 90% occur only once, and approximately 1.6% lies in the top ten. These TCRs' antigens remain unknown. The sample's time point: week 35, safety follow-up. Each vaccine dose was 300 ug of mutant IDH1 20-mer peptide, with topical imiquimod. The sequences come from PBMCs, collected from a glioma patient whose treatment included an IDH1 peptide vaccine. Source of these receptors: a man between 40 and 49 years old with glioma.

This clone was found once. The chain joins TRBV14 to TRBJ2-2; D is tentatively TRBD1 or TRBD2 (5 bases each). This CDR3 contains 16 residues. The V end was cut by 4 bases, the J end by 1 base, with 13 bases between. From germline, CDR1 is SGHDN and CDR2 FVKESK. The CDR3 DNA sequence: TGTGCCAGCAGCCCTAGAGTGGGGGTGAACACCGGGGAGCTGTTTTTT. Its translation: CASSPRVGVNTGELFF.

This chain joins TRBV2 and TRBJ2-1; 7 nucleotides align to TRBD1. J gave up 7 bases and V 10 bases, and 10 bases lay outside the gene matches. This CDR3 has 13 amino acids. Germline loops: CDR1 SNHLY, CDR2 FYNNEI. CDR3 protein: CANSLTGRNEQFF. DNA for the CDR3: TGTGCCAACTCCCTGACAGGGCGAAATGAGCAGTTCTTC.

This clone appeared a few times. V usage is TRBV19 and J usage is TRBJ1-6, with a tentative D call TRBD1 (5 bases). The V end lost 10 bases, the J end lost 8 bases, and 9 bases lay between the germline ends. Germline CDR1 LNHDA, CDR2 SQIVND (reference sequence). The CDR3 is made up of 11 amino acids. DNA for the CDR3: TGTGCCACAGGGTTTTATTCACCCCTCCACTTT. Its translation: CATGFYSPLHF.

This chain connects TRBV2 to TRBJ1-2; D call uncertain. The CDR3 length is 14 residues. V lost 3 bases, J lost 2 bases, and 10 bases lay in between. Germline loops: CDR1 SNHLY, CDR2 FYNNEI. The CDR3 DNA is TGTGCCAGCAGTGATTGGTCACCAAACTATGGCTACACCTTC. This gives the protein CASSDWSPNYGYTF. The full variable domain, rest sourced from reference TRBV2 and TRBJ1-2, is EPEVTQTPSHQVTQMGQEVILRCVPISNHLYFYWYRQILGQKVEFLVSFYNNEISEKSEIFDDQFSVERPDGSNFTLKIRSTKLEDSAMYFCASSDWSPNYGYTFGSGTRLTVV.

The chain combines TRBV11-2 with TRBJ1-4; D unclear. The V end lost 5 bases, the J end lost 6 bases, and 13 bases lay between the germline ends. Germline V gene lookup returns CDR1 SGHAT and CDR2 FQNNGV. The CDR3 loop spans 14 amino acids. The CDR3 here is CASSQHLRDEKLFF. DNA of the CDR3: TGTGCCAGCAGCCAACACCTAAGGGATGAAAAACTGTTTTTT.